Listed here are 14 T cell receptor beta chains from one sample, sequenced in a study of T cells in Graves' hyperthyroidism and ophthalmopathy. TCR beta CDR3 sequences were amplified from RNA transcripts. Carried out on the TCR CDR3, a first-round RT-PCR used the HTBI primer set. One entry per CDR3 protein, called by TCRdb with MiXCR from the multiplex PCR reads. The table has over 200,000 distinct CDR3 sequences, more than 15% seen once. The sample was blood. All receptors come from a man aged 50 to 60 with Graves' hyperthyroidism.

This clonotype was detected ten times or more. V usage is TRBV20-1 and J usage is TRBJ2-3; D perhaps matches TRBD2 (6 bases). The CDR3 contains 16 residues. In germline, CDR1 is DFQATT, CDR2 SNEGSKA (reference sequence). Trimming cost V 6 bases and J 4 bases, with 23 bases left between them. CDR3 loop: CSASSQGGTLSDTQYF. The CDR3 DNA reads as TGCAGTGCGAGCTCCCAAGGCGGGACGCTGTCAGATACGCAGTATTTT.

The genes are TRBV24-1 and TRBJ2-1; possibly TRBD2 for D (6 bases). Trimming stripped 5 bases from V and 0 bases from J, with 13 bases between. CDR3 size: 16 residues. CDR1 and CDR2 (germline): KGHDR, SFDVKD. The CDR3 coding sequence is TGTGCCACCAGTGCTTTTAGCGGTAGCTCCTACAATGAGCAGTTCTTC. The encoded protein is CATSAFSGSSYNEQFF.

Turning to this clonotype: With a much larger clone just one base away, this may be a read error. V gene TRBV7-3 combines with J gene TRBJ2-2; D may match TRBD1 or TRBD2 (5 bases each). This CDR3 comprises 13 residues. Germline CDR1 and CDR2: SGHTA and FQGTGA. V was shortened by 5 bases and J by 5 bases, with 9 bases between the two germline ends. CDR3 nucleotides: TGTGCCAGCAGCCCTTGGGGGACCGGGGAGCTGTTTTTT. Its translation is CASSPWGTGELFF.

The table lists this clonotype with many counts. The rearrangement uses TRBV3-1 and TRBJ2-7; D uncertain. The CDR3 sequence is 14 residues long. Germline V gives CDR1 LGHDT, CDR2 YNNKEL (reference sequence). The ends were cut back, 1 base at V and 2 bases at J, with 9 bases in the middle. CDR3 sequence (DNA): TGTGCCAGCAGCCAAGGCCCTGGGCCCTACGAGCAGTACTTC. Translated: CASSQGPGPYEQYF.

This clonotype has a count of ten or more. This sequence joins TRBV7-8 and TRBJ2-7; no definite D call. CDR3 length: 15 amino acids. Per the germline V gene, CDR1 is SGHVS and CDR2 is FQNEAQ. V was pared by 0 bases and J by 3 bases, with 12 bases between. The CDR3 sequence is CASSLAGSKSYEQYF. CDR3 DNA: TGTGCCAGCAGCTTAGCGGGTAGCAAAAGCTACGAGCAGTACTTC.

The chain has TRBV5-1 and TRBJ1-4; TRBD1 is a possible D gene (5 bases). Germline CDR1 is SGHRS and CDR2 is YFSETQ. This CDR3 contains 14 residues. V dropped 1 base and J dropped 7 bases, with 11 bases sitting between them. The CDR3 DNA follows: TGCGCCAGCAGCTTGTTCCAGGGAGGTGAAAAACTGTTTTTT. It encodes CASSLFQGGEKLFF.

This clonotype was seen repeatedly, ten times or more. The V call is TRBV7-9, the J call TRBJ1-1, with TRBD1 as a possible D gene (5 bases). The CDR3 spans 16 residues. CDR1 is SEHNR and CDR2 is FQNEAQ in the germline V gene (reference sequence). V lost 1 base to trimming and J lost 4 bases, with 16 bases between them. CDR3 DNA: TGTGCCAGCAGCTTAGGGAGGGCAGGGCTGCCCACTGAAGCTTTCTTT. Translating gives CASSLGRAGLPTEAFF.

As regards this clonotype: A read error may be the cause here, since a much bigger clone is one base away. V usage is TRBV7-9 and J usage is TRBJ2-3; D is undetermined. Germline CDR1 is SEHNR and CDR2 is FQNEAQ (reference sequence). This CDR3 is built from 16 residues. The V and J ends lost 5 bases and 2 bases respectively, with 17 bases between them. The CDR3 here is CASSPRNRFVTDTQYF. The CDR3 nucleotides read TGTGCCAGCAGCCCCCGAAATAGGTTCGTCACAGATACGCAGTATTTT.

The sample holds many counts of this clonotype. This chain links TRBV6-6 with TRBJ1-2; a possible D gene is TRBD1 (5 bases). V lost 2 bases to trimming and J lost 2 bases, with 6 bases between them. The CDR3 is made up of 13 amino acids. Germline CDR1 MNHNY, CDR2 SVGAGI (reference sequence). CDR3 bases: TGTGCCAGCAGTTACGACAGAAACTATGGCTACACCTTC. Translating it yields CASSYDRNYGYTF.

This clonotype has a count of ten or more. V gene TRBV20-1 combines with J gene TRBJ2-1, with a possible D match to TRBD2 (5 bases). From germline, CDR1 is DFQATT and CDR2 SNEGSKA (reference sequence). The germline V and J ends were trimmed by 1 base and 0 bases, with 7 bases remaining between them. CDR3 length: 14 residues. The CDR3 bases are TGCAGTGCTAGAGTAGCGAGCTCCTACAATGAGCAGTTCTTC. Amino acids: CSARVASSYNEQFF.

The CDR3 here is CASSLGAIAGGADTQYF. CDR3 bases: TGCGCCAGCAGCTTGGGAGCCATAGCGGGAGGGGCAGATACGCAGTATTTT. V is TRBV5-1 and J is TRBJ2-3; the match to TRBD2 covers 11 bases. With V trimmed by 0 bases and J by 4 bases, 7 bases remained unmatched. CDR3 length equals 17 residues. Germline V gene lookup returns CDR1 SGHRS and CDR2 YFSETQ. Filled out from reference TRBV5-1 and TRBJ2-3, the complete variable domain reads KAGVTQTPRYLIKTRGQQVTLSCSPISGHRSVSWYQQTPGQGLQFLFEYFSETQRNKGNFPGRFSGRQFSNSRSEMNVSTLELGDSALYLCASSLGAIAGGADTQYFGPGTRLTVL.

The chain recombines TRBV9 with TRBJ2-7; the D is unclear. The CDR3 consists of 14 residues. Trimming removed 3 bases at V and 2 bases at J, with 12 bases between. Germline CDR1 reads SGDLS; CDR2 reads YYNGEE. CDR3 protein: CASSAPAIPYEQYF. The CDR3 DNA follows: TGTGCCAGCAGCGCCCCAGCTATCCCCTACGAGCAGTACTTC.

V and J are TRBV7-9 and TRBJ2-1, with D unresolved. CDR1 and CDR2 from the germline V gene are SEHNR and FQNEAQ (reference sequence). The CDR3 totals 14 residues. Trimming took 5 bases from V and 8 from J, leaving 16 bases between them. CDR3 coding DNA: TGTGCCAGCAGCATCGCAGGATTGGTCGATGAGCAGTTCTTC. Protein: CASSIAGLVDEQFF.

The table lists this clonotype with many counts. V and J are TRBV7-3 and TRBJ2-3; 8 nucleotides agree with TRBD1. J gave up 1 base and V 5 bases, and 8 bases lay outside the gene matches. CDR1 and CDR2 from the germline V gene are SGHTA and FQGTGA. This CDR3 contains 16 residues. The CDR3 protein is CASSPDPGQGTDTQYF. CDR3 coding DNA: TGTGCCAGCAGCCCCGATCCGGGACAGGGCACAGATACGCAGTATTTT.